This TCR beta chain was recovered during a study of identical twins. Study-wide results and limits: Beta out-of-frame twin sharing showed a weaker excess. Excess low generation probability was seen in twin-shared out-of-frame alpha sequences.

The sample holds one count of this clonotype. Its target is unknown. V gave up 4 bases and J gave up 0 bases, with 14 bases separating them. In germline, CDR1 is SGHTA, CDR2 FQGNSA. The CDR3 has 16 amino acids. Template switching added a universal primer site, and cDNA bore unique molecular identifiers. TCRdb recomputed calls from the 5' RACE reads with MiXCR, one row per CDR3 protein. This table has about 240,000 distinct CDR3 sequences, more than 9.5% appearing once. The same data also went into a second study, on yellow fever vaccine responses in identical twins.

The sequencing sample was made of memory (CD45RO+) T cells sorted from blood. The TCR sequence derives from a woman under 30 in good health. This chain connects TRBV7-2 to TRBJ2-3; D not certain. The DNA for the CDR3 is TGTGCCAGCAGCTCCGACACGCGCCCTAGCACAGATACGCAGTATTTT. Its protein product is CASSSDTRPSTDTQYF.